A selection of T cell receptor beta chains follows, all from one sample in a study of cytotoxic CD8 clonotypes in ibrutinib-treated CLL. TCRdb's copy holds only in-frame clones and misses some; the assay was immunoSEQ multiplex PCR. The sample consists of about 25,000 clones, around 85% of them appearing once. Sample: PBMCs, taken after 24 months of ibrutinib treatment. The receptors were gathered from a human donor with chronic lymphocytic leukemia. CDR3s leave out the opening cysteine and the closing phenylalanine or tryptophan. The size entry is marked missing in some rows and otherwise reads once, few, many or a size class.

TRBV2,-,ASSGSGGTGELF
TRBV5-1,-,ASSLKLAGTYEQY
TRBV6-5,-,ASKGTHSSEKLF
TRBV10-3,-,AISSGQGVNEQY
TRBV5-1,-,ASSLGPNEQF
TRBV7-3,-,ASSSAGGQRLDNTEAF
TRBV7-2,-,ASSRGLLTDTQY
TRBV5-1,-,ASSINRDINEQY
TRBV10-3,-,AIDSGVSYEQY
TRBV4-1,-,ASSYTGDNQPQH
TRBV6-5,-,ASSYGGLYEQY
TRBV7-2,-,ASSRNSYEQY
TRBV5-6,few,ASSSSGGAGDTQY
TRBV7-7,once,ASSWAALETQY
TRBV4-2,-,ASSQVHLSSTDTQY
TRBV27,-,ASSLWSGTGQPQH
TRBV10-2,few,ASRPDSDTEKLF
TRBV10-3,few,AISLAGDTDTQY
TRBV2,-,ASSVDRGLGQPQH
TRBV6-1,-,ASREGGLADTQY
TRBV5-1,-,ASRGAPRETQY
TRBV7-9,-,ASSLSLDRDTYEQY
TRBV6-6,-,ASSYQNQPQH
TRBV7-8,-,ASSPDRGSYSGANVLT
TRBV2,-,ASSRQGGEQY
TRBV28,-,VAHRGTEAF
TRBV6-5,-,ASSWGTAYNEQF
TRBV5-8,-,ASSTAGYNEQF
TRBV7-8,-,ASSSGQGFDIQY
TRBV28,-,ASSLLLAGGQETQY
TRBV7-2,-,ASRADRVGNQPQH
TRBV12-5,once,ASGLARGANEKLF
TRBV7-3,-,ASSLRGSDTEAF
TRBV10-3,-,AISDPGQGRDEQY
TRBV29-1,-,SVRPEPTEAF
TRBV11-3,-,ASSKGVSSYEQY
TRBV6-6,-,ASRTANFNQPQH
TRBV9,-,ASSVVGRGELF
TRBV14,-,ASSQDRPIGGTEAF
TRBV28,once,ASSLGLHPNSPLH
TRBV7-2,-,ASSLSGADTQY
TRBV5-1,-,ASSQSGQRLNTEAF
TRBV5-1,-,ASSSLSYPGYEQY
TRBV11-1,-,ASSPTGGGELF
TRBV27,-,ASSLSKTGQGYEQY
TRBV19,-,ASSLSNQPQH
TRBV2,-,ASSAVDTWGTEAF
TRBV6-1,-,ASSDRRDSYNEQF
TRBV2,-,ASSDGRGAQDTQY
TRBV7-3,-,ASSPIQTDLYNEQF
TRBV5-8,-,ASKPGRGAGSPNTQY
TRBV5-1,-,ASSFGQPNEKLF
TRBV5-1,-,ASSLLGNGNTIY
TRBV5-4,-,ASSSLPRETQY
TRBV11-3,-,ASSSRTSGTYNEQF